This T cell receptor beta chain was captured by sequencing in a study of cytomegalovirus exposure and HLA in healthy donors. About the research overall: In a later analysis, it was reported that the roughly 130 validation repertoires had been produced on the same platform as the 666 repertoires belonging to the first cohort.

Of note for this clone: What it recognizes is unknown.

This CDR3 is built from 13 residues. The germline V and J ends were trimmed by 4 bases and 2 bases, with 8 bases remaining between them. Germline lookup yields CDR1 MDHEN and CDR2 SYDVKM. Libraries were prepared by immunoSEQ multiplex PCR; TCRdb keeps only in-frame clonotypes and omits some of them. There are around 91,000 clones in the sample; about 93% occur only once, and around 1.1% lies in the top ten. Study-level points and caveats: Cytomegalovirus-associated TCR beta chains were listed, numbering roughly 150.

The TCR was taken from a woman between 25 and 40 years old in good health and CMV-seropositive. V usage is TRBV28 and J usage is TRBJ1-1; D gene unclear. Sequencing was done on a sample of PBMCs. CDR3 nucleotides: TGTGCCAGCAGTTCGACTCCAAACACTGAAGCTTTCTTT. This translates into CASSSTPNTEAFF.